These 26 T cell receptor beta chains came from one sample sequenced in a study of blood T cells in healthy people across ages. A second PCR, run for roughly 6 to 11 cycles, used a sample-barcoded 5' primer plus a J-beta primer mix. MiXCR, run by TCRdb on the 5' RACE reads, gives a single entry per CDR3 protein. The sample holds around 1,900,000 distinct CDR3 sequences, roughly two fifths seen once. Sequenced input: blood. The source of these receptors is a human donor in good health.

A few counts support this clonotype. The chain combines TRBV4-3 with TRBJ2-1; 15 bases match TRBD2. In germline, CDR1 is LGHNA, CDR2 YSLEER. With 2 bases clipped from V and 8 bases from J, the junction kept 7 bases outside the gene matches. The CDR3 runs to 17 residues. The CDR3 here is CASSQTSGLAGGYEQFF. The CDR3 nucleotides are TGCGCCAGCAGCCAAACGTCGGGACTAGCGGGGGGATATGAGCAGTTCTTC.

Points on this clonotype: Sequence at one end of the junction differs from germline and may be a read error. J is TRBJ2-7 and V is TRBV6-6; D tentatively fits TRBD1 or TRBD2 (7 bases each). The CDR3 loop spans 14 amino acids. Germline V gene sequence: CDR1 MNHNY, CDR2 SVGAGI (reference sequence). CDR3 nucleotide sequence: TGTGCCTGCAGGGGGGGAGAGGGAAGCTACGAGCAGTACTTC. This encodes CACRGGEGSYEQYF.

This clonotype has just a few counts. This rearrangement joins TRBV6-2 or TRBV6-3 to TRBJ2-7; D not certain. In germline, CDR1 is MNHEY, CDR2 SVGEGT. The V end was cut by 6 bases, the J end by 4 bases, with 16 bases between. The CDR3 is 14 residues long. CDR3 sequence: CASSLTLSQYEQYF. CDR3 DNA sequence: TGTGCCAGCAGCTTGACGTTATCCCAATACGAGCAGTACTTC.

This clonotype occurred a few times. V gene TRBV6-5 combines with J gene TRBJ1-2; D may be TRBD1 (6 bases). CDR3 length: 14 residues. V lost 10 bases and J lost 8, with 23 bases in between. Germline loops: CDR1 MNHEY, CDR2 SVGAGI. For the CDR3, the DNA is TGTGCCACCCGAGTTACCGGAGGAGGGGGAGGCTACACCTTC. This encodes CATRVTGGGGGYTF.

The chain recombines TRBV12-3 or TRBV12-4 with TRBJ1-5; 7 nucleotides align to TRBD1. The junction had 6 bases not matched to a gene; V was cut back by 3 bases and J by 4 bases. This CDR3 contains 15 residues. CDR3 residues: CASSFSGQSNQPQHF. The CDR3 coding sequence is TGTGCCAGCAGTTTCTCGGGACAGTCAAATCAGCCCCAGCATTTT.

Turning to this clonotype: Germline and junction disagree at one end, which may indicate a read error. CDR3 in DNA: TGCAGTACTAGAGGGAGCGGGGGGCGGGACACAGATACGCAGTATTTT. It is translated as CSTRGSGGRDTDTQYF. The chain joins TRBV20-1 to TRBJ2-3; 9 nucleotides line up with TRBD2. The CDR3 spans 16 residues. Looked up from germline, CDR1 is DFQATT and CDR2 is SNEGSKA (reference sequence).

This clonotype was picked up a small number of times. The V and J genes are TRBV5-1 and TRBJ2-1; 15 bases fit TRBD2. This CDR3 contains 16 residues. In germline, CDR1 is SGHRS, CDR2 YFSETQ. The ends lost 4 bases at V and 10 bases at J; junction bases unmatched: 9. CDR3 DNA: TGCGCCAGCAGCCGGAGGGGACTAGCGGGGGGACAGGAGCAGTTCTTC. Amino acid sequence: CASSRRGLAGGQEQFF.

Here the CDR3 DNA reads TGTGCCAGCAGTTCCCGTGAGGGGGGTACGCAGTATTTT. This sequence encodes CASSSREGGTQYF. V gene TRBV7-2 combines with J gene TRBJ2-3; D possibly matches TRBD1 or TRBD2 (6 bases each). The CDR3 contains 13 residues. V was trimmed by 6 bases and J by 8 bases, leaving 15 bases between them. From germline, CDR1 is SGHTA and CDR2 FQGNSA.

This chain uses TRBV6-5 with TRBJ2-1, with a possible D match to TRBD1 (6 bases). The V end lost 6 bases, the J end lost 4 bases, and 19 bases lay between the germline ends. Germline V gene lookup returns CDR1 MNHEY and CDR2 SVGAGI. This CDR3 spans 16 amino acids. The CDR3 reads CASRVSGVGLYNEQFF. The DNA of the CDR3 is TGTGCCAGCAGGGTATCAGGGGTGGGGCTTTACAATGAGCAGTTCTTC.

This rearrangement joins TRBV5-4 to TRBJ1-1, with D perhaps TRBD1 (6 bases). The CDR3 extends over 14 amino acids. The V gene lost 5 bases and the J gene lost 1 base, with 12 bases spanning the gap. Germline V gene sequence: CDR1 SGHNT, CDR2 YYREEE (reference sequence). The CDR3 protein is CASRRGGGNTEAFF. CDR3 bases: TGTGCCAGCAGGCGGGGGGGCGGGAACACTGAAGCTTTCTTT.

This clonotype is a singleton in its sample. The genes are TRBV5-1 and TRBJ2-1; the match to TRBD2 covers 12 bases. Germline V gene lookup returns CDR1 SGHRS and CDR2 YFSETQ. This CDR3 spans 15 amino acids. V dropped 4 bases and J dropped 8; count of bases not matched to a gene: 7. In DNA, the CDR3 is TGCGCCAGCAGCCCTAGCGGGGGGGCCGTAGATGAGCAGTTCTTC. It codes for CASSPSGGAVDEQFF.

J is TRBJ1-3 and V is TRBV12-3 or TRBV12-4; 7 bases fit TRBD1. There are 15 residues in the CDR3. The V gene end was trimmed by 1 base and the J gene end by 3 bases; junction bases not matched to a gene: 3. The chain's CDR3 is CASSLGGGFGNTIYF. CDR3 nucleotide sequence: TGTGCCAGCAGTTTAGGAGGGGGCTTTGGAAACACCATATATTTT.

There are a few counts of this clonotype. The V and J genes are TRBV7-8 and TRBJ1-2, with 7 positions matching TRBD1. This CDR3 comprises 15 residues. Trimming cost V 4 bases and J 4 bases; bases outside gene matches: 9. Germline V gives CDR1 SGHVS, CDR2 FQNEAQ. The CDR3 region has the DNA TGTGCCAGCAGCTATTTAACCGGGACAGCCTATGGCTACACCTTC. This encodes CASSYLTGTAYGYTF.

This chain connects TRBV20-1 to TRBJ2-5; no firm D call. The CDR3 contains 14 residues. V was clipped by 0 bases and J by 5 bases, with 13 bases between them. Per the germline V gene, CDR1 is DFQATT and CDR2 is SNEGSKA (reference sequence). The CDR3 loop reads CSARDAPWVETQYF. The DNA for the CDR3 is TGCAGTGCTAGAGATGCACCTTGGGTCGAGACCCAGTACTTC.

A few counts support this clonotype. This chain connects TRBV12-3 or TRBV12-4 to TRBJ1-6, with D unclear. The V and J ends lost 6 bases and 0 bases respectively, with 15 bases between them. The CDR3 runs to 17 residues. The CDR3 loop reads CASRPSPGSSYNSPLHF. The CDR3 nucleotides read TGTGCCAGCAGACCCTCACCCGGCAGCTCCTATAATTCACCCCTCCACTTT.

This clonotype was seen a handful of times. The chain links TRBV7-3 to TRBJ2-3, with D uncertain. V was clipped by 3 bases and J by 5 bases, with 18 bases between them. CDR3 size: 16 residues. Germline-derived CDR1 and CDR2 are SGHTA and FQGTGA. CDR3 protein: CASSFRMTLLQDTQYF. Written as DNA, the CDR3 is TGTGCCAGCAGCTTCCGGATGACCCTCCTTCAAGATACGCAGTATTTT.

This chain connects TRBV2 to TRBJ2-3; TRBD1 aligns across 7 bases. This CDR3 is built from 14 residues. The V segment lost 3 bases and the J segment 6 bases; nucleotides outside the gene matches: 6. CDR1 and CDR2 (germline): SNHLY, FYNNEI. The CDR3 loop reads CASSEDRTVDTQYF. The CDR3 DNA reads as TGTGCCAGCAGTGAGGACAGGACGGTGGATACGCAGTATTTT.

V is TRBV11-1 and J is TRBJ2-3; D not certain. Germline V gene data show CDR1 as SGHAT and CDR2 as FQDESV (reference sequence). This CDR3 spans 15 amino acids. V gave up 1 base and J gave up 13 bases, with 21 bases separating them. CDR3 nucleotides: TGTGCCAGCAGCTTAGGATCGGTAAGCGCCCCGGTGGAGTATTTT. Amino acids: CASSLGSVSAPVEYF.

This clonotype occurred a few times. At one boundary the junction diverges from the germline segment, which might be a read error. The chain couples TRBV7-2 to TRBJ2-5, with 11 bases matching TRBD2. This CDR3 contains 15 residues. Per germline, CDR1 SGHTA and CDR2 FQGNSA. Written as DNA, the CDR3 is TGTGCCAGCAGTTTAGCGGGGGGGAAACAAGAGACCCAGTACTTC. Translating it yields CASSLAGGKQETQYF.

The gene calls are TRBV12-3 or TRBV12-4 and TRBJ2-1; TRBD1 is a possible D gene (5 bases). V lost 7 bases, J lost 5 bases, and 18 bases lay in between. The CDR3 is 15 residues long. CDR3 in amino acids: CASTAPRAPDNEQFF. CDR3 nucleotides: TGTGCCAGCACCGCACCCAGGGCCCCTGACAATGAGCAGTTCTTC.

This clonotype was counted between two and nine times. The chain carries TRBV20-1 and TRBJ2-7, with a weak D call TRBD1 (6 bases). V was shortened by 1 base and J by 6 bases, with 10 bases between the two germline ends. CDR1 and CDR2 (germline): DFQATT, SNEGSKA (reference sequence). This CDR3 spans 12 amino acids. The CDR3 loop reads CSARVTGIEQYF. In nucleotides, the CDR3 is TGCAGTGCTAGAGTTACAGGGATCGAGCAGTACTTC.

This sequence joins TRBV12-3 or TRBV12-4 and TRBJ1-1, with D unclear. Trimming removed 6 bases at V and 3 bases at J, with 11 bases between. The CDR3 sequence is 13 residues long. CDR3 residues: CASSATPDTEAFF. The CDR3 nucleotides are TGTGCCAGCAGCGCCACACCGGACACTGAAGCTTTCTTT.

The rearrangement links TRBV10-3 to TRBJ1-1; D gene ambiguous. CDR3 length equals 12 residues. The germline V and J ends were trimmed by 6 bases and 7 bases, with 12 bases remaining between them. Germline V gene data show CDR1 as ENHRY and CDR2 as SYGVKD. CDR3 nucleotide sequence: TGTGCCATCAGGGAGAAACTTGGTGAAGCTTTCTTT. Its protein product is CAIREKLGEAFF.

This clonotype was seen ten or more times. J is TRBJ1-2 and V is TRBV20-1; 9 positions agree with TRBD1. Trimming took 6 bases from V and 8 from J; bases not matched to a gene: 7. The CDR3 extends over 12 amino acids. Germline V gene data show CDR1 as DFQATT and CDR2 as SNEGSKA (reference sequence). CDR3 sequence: CSAPDRGRGYTF. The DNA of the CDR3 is TGCAGTGCCCCGGACAGGGGAAGAGGCTACACCTTC.

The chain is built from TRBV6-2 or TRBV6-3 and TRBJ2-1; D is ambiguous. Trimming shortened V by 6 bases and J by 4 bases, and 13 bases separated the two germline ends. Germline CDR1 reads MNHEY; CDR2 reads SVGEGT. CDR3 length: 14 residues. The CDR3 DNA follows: TGTGCCAGCAGACTACGGAGTTTTTACAATGAGCAGTTCTTC. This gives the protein CASRLRSFYNEQFF.

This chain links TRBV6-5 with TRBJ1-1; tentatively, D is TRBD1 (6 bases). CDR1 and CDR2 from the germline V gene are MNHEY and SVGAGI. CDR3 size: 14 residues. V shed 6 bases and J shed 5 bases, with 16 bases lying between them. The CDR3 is CASSPPLRGTEAFF. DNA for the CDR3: TGTGCCAGCAGCCCTCCTTTGAGGGGGACTGAAGCTTTCTTT.